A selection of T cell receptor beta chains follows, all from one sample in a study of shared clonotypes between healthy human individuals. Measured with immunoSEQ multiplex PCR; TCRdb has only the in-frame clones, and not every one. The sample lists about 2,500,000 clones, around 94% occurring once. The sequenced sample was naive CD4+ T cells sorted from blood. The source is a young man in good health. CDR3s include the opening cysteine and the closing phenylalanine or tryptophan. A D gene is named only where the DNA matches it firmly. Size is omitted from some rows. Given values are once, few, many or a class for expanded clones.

CASSFRTGGETEAFF	TGTGCCAGTAGTTTCCGGACAGGGGGCGAAACTGAAGCTTTCTTT	TRBV19	.	TRBJ1-1	TRBD1
CASSLGATNEKLFF	TGTGCCAGCAGTTTAGGCGCAACTAATGAAAAACTGTTTTTT	TRBV28	.	TRBJ1-4	.
CASSLWAGDTGNTIYF	TGCGCCAGCAGCTTGTGGGCAGGGGACACTGGAAACACCATATATTTT	TRBV5-1	.	TRBJ1-3	.
CASSLDRGPSYEQYF	TGTGCCAGCAGCCTTGACAGGGGGCCCTCCTACGAGCAGTACTTC	TRBV6-5	.	TRBJ2-7	TRBD1
CASSAGDPNTGELFF	TGTGCCAGCAGCGCGGGGGACCCCAACACCGGGGAGCTGTTTTTT	TRBV9	few	TRBJ2-2	.
CASSSGQGAFGYTF	TGCGCCAGCAGCTCCGGACAGGGGGCGTTTGGCTACACCTTC	TRBV5-1	.	TRBJ1-2	TRBD1
CASSGGQGGYGYTF	TGTGCCAGCAGCGGAGGACAGGGAGGCTATGGCTACACCTTC	TRBV2	once	TRBJ1-2	TRBD1
CASSIVSSSQNTQYF	TGTGCCAGTAGTATAGTGTCTAGCAGCCAGAATACGCAGTATTTT	TRBV19	.	TRBJ2-3	.
CASSVEQGAVYGYTF	TGTGCCAGCAGCGTCGAGCAGGGGGCTGTCTATGGCTACACCTTC	TRBV7-9	.	TRBJ1-2	TRBD1
CASSIPGTGGQETQYF	TGCGCCAGCAGCATACCCGGGACAGGGGGCCAAGAGACCCAGTACTTC	TRBV5-1	.	TRBJ2-5	TRBD1
CASSLLASGRLSYEQYF	TGTGCCAGCAGCTTATTGGCTAGCGGGAGACTCTCCTACGAGCAGTACTTC	TRBV7-2	.	TRBJ2-7	TRBD2
CASSEAGQASYGYTF	TGTGCCAGCAGTGAAGCCGGACAGGCCTCCTATGGCTACACCTTC	TRBV2	.	TRBJ1-2	TRBD1
CASSLERYEQYF	TGCGCCAGCAGCTTGGAGCGGTACGAGCAGTACTTC	TRBV5-1	.	TRBJ2-7	.
CASSLDRGRDEQYF	TGCGCCAGCAGCTTGGACAGGGGGCGCGACGAGCAGTACTTC	TRBV5-1	.	TRBJ2-7	TRBD1
CASSTRLAGGTDTQYF	TGTGCCAGCAGCACCCGACTAGCGGGAGGGACAGATACGCAGTATTTT	TRBV7-2	.	TRBJ2-3	TRBD2
CASSSGLAGGKPQFF	TGTGCCAGCAGCTCCGGACTAGCGGGAGGGAAACCGCAGTTCTTC	TRBV11-2	.	TRBJ2-1	TRBD2
CAIAPGTGSYEQYF	TGTGCCATCGCACCCGGGACAGGCAGCTACGAGCAGTACTTC	TRBV10-3	.	TRBJ2-7	TRBD1
CASRPGTAVYEQYF	TGTGCCAGTAGACCCGGGACAGCCGTCTACGAGCAGTACTTC	TRBV6-5	.	TRBJ2-7	TRBD1
CASSLNRLRDEQFF	TGTGCCAGCAGCTTAAACAGACTTAGGGATGAGCAGTTCTTC	TRBV11-2	.	TRBJ2-1	.
CASSIARTGPSSNTGELFF	TGTGCCAGTAGTATCGCCCGGACAGGACCATCCTCGAACACCGGGGAGCTGTTTTTT	TRBV19	.	TRBJ2-2	TRBD1
CASSKPRDRVSYEQYF	TGTGCCAGCAGCAAACCTCGGGACAGGGTCTCCTACGAGCAGTACTTC	TRBV21-1	.	TRBJ2-7	.
CSVGDSTTNQPQHF	TGCAGCGTGGGGGACAGTACAACCAATCAGCCCCAGCATTTT	TRBV29-1	.	TRBJ1-5	TRBD1